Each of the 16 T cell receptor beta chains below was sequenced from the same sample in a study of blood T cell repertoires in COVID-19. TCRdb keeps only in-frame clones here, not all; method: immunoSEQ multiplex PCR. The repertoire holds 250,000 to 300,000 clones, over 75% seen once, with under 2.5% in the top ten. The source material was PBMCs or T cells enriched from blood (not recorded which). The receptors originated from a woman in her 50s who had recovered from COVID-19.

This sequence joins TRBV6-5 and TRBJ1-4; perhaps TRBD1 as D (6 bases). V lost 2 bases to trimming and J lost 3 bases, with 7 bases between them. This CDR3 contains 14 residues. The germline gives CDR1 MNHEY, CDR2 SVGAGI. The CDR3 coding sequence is TGTGCCAGCAGTTACCAGGGGCCTAATGAAAAACTGTTTTTT. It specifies CASSYQGPNEKLFF.

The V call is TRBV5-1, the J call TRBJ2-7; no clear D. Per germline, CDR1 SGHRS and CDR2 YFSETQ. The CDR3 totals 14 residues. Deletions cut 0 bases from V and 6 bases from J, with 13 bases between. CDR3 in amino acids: CASSLEGRASEQYF. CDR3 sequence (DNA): TGCGCCAGCAGCTTGGAAGGCAGAGCTAGCGAGCAGTACTTC.

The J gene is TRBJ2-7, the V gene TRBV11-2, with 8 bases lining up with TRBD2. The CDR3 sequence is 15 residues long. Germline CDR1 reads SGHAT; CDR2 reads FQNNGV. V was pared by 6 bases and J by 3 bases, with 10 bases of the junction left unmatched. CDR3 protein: CASRGAGLALYEQYF. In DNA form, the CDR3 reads TGTGCCAGCAGGGGGGCTGGACTAGCACTCTACGAGCAGTACTTC.

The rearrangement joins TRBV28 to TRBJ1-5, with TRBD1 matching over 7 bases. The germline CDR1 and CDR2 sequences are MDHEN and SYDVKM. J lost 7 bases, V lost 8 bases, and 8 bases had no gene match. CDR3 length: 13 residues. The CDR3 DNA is TGTGCCAGCGGTAGGACAGGTCGGCAGCCCCAGCATTTT. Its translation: CASGRTGRQPQHF. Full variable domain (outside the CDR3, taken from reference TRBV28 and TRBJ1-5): DVKVTQSSRYLVKRTGEKVFLECVQDMDHENMFWYRQDPGLGLRLIYFSYDVKMKEKGDIPEGYSVSREKKERFSLILESASTNQTSMYLCASGRTGRQPQHFGDGTRLSIL.

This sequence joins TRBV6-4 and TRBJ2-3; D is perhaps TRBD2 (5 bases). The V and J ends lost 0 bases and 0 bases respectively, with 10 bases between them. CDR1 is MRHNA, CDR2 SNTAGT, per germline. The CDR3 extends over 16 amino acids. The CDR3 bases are TGTGCCAGCAGTGACTCGAAGAGGGCTAGCACAGATACGCAGTATTTT. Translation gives CASSDSKRASTDTQYF.

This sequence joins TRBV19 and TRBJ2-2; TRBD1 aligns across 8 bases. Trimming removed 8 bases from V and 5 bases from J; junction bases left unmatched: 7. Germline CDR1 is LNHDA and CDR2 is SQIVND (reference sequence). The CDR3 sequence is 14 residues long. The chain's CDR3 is CASQGQGRTGELFF. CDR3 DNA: TGTGCCAGTCAAGGACAGGGACGAACCGGGGAGCTGTTTTTT.

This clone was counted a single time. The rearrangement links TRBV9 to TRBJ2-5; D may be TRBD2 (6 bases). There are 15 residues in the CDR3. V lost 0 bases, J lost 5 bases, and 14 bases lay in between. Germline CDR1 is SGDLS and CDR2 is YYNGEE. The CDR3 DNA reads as TGTGCCAGCAGCGTAGCTACGGGGGAGAAGGAGACCCAGTACTTC. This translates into CASSVATGEKETQYF.

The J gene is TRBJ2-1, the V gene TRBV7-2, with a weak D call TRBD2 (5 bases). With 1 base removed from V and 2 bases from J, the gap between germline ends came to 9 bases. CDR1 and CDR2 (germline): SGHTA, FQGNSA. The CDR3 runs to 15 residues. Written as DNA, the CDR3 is TGTGCCAGCAGCTTAGACGGGGTACCCTACAATGAGCAGTTCTTC. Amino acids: CASSLDGVPYNEQFF. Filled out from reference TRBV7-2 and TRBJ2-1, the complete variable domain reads GAGVSQSPSNKVTEKGKDVELRCDPISGHTALYWYRQSLGQGLEFLIYFQGNSAPDKSGLPSDRFSAERTGGSVSTLTIQRTQQEDSAVYLCASSLDGVPYNEQFFGPGTRLTVL.

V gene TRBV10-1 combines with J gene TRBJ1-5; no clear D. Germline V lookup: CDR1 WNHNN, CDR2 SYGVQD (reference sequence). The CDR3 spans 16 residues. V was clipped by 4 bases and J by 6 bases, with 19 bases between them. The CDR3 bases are TGCGCCAGCAGTGTAAAGAGTTCGTGTGGTCGTCAGCCCCAGCATTTT. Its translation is CASSVKSSCGRQPQHF.

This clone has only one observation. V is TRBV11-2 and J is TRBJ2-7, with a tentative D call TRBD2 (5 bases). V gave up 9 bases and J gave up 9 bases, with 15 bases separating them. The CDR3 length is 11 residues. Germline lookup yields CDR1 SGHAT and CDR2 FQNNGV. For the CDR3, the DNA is TGTGCCAGATCAATGGGGAGCGCGCAGTACTTC. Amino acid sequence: CARSMGSAQYF. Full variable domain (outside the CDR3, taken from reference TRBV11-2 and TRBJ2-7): EAGVAQSPRYKIIEKRQSVAFWCNPISGHATLYWYQQILGQGPKLLIQFQNNGVVDDSQLPKDRFSAERLKGVDSTLKIQPAKLEDSAVYLCARSMGSAQYFGPGTRLTVT.

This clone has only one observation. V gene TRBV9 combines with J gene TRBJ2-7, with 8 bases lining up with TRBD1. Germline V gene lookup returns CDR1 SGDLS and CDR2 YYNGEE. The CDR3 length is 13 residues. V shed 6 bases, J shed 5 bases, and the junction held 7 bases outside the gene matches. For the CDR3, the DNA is TGTGCCAGCAACATTGGGACAGGAAACGAGCAGTACTTC. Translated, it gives CASNIGTGNEQYF.

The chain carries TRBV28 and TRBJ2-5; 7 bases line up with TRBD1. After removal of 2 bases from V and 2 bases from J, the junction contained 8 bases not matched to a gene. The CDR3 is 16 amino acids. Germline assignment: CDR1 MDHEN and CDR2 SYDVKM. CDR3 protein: CASSLIGGGIQETQYF. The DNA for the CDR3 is TGTGCCAGCAGTTTAATAGGGGGCGGAATTCAAGAGACCCAGTACTTC. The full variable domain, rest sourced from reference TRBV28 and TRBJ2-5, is DVKVTQSSRYLVKRTGEKVFLECVQDMDHENMFWYRQDPGLGLRLIYFSYDVKMKEKGDIPEGYSVSREKKERFSLILESASTNQTSMYLCASSLIGGGIQETQYFGPGTRLLVL.

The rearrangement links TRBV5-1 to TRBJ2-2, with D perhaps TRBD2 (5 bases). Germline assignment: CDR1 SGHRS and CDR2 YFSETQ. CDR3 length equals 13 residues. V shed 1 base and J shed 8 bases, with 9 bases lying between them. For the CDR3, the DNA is TGCGCCAGCAGCTTGATGGGAGAAGGGGAGCTGTTTTTT. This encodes CASSLMGEGELFF.

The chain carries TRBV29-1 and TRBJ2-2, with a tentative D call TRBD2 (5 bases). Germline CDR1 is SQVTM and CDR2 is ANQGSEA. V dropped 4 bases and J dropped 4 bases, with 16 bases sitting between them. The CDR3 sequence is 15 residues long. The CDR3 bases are TGCAGCGTTGTCCGTGGGAGTACGGCCACCGGGGAGCTGTTTTTT. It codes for CSVVRGSTATGELFF.

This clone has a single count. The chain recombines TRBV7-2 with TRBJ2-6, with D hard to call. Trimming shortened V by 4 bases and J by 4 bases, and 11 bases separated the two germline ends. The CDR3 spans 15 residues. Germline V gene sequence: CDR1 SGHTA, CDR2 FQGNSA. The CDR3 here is CASSSPLGGANVLTF. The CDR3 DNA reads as TGTGCCAGCAGCTCCCCGCTTGGCGGGGCCAACGTCCTGACTTTC.

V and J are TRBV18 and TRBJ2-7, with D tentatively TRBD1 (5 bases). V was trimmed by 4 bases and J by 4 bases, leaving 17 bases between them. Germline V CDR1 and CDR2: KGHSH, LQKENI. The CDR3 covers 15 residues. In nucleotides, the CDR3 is TGTGCCAGCTCACAAGGAACGACAGATCTTTACGAGCAGTACTTC. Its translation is CASSQGTTDLYEQYF.